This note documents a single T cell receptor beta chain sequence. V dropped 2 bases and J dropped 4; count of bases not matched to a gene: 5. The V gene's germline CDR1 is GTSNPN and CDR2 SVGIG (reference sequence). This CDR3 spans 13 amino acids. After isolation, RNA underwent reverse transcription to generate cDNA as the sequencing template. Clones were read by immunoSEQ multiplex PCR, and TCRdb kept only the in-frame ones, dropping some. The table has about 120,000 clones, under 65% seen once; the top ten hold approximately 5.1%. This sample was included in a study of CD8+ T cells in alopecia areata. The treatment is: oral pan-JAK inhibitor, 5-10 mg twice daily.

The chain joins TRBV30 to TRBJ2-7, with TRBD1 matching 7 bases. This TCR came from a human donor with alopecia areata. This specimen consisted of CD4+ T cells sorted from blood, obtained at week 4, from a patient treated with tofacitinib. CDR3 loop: CAWSRDRAYEQYF. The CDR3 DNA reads TGTGCCTGGAGTCGCGACAGGGCATACGAGCAGTACTTC. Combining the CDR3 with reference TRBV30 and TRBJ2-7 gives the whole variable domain SQTIHQWPATLVQPVGSPLSLECTVEGTSNPNLYWYRQAAGRGLQLLFYSVGIGQISSEVPQNLSASRPQDRQFILSSKKLLLSDSGFYLCAWSRDRAYEQYFGPGTRLTVT.